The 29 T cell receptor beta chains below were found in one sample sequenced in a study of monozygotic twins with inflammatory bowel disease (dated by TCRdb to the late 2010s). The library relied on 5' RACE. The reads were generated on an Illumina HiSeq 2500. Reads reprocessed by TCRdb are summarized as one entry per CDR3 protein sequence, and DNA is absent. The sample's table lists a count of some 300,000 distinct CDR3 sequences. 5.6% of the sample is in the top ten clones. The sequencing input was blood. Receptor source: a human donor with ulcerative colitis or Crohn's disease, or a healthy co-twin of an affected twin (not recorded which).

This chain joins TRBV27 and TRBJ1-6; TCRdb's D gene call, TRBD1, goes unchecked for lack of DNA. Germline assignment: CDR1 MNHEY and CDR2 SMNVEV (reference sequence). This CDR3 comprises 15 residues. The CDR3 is CASTSTWSSGSPLHF.

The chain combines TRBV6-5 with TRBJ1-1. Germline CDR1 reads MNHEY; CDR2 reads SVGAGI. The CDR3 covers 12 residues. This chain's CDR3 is CASSSLGTEAFF.

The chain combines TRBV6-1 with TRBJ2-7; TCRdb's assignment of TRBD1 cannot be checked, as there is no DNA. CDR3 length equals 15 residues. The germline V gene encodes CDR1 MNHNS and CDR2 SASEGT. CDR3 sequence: CASTGAELSYDEQYF.

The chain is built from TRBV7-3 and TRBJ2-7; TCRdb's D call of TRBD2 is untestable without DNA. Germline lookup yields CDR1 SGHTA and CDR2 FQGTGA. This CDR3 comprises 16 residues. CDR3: CASTLASGAKGGRQYF.

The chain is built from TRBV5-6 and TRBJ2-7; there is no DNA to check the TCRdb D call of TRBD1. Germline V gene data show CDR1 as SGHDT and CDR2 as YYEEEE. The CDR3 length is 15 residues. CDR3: CASSLGDRGNYEQYF.

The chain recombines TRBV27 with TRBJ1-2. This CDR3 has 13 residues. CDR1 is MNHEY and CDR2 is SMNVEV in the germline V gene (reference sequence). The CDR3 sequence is CASSWRGDYGYTF.

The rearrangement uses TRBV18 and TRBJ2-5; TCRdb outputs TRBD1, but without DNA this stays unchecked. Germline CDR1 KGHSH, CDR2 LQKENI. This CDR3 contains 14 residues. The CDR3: CASQWTGGMETQYF. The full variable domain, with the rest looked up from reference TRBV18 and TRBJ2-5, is NAGVMQNPRHLVRRRGQEARLRCSPMKGHSHVYWYRQLPEEGLKFMVYLQKENIIDESGMPKERFSAEFPKEGPSILRIQQVVRGDSAAYFCASQWTGGMETQYFGPGTRLLVL.

The CDR3 region is CAIGDTYEQYF. V and J are TRBV10-3 and TRBJ2-7; the D gene TCRdb calls, TRBD1, cannot be checked with no DNA. This CDR3 has 11 residues. Germline V gene lookup returns CDR1 ENHRY and CDR2 SYGVKD.

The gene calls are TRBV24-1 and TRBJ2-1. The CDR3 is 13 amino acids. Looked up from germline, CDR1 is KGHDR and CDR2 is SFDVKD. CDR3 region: CATSDSLPNEQFF.

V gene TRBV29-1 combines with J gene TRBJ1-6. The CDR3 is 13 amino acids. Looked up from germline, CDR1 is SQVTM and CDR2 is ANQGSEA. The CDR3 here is CSARTDFNSPLHF.

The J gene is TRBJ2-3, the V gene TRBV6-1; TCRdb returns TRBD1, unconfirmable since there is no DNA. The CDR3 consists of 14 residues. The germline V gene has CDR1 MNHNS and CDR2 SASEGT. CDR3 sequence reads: CASDRDRGPDTQYF.

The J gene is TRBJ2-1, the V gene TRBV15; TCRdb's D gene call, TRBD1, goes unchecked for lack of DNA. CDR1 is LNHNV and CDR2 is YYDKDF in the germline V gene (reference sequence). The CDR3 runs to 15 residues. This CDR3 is CATSTSYQGAHEQFF. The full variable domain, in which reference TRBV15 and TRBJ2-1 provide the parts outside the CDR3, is DAMVIQNPRYQVTQFGKPVTLSCSQTLNHNVMYWYQQKSSQAPKLLFHYYDKDFNNEADTPDNFQSRRPNTSFCFLDIRSPGLGDTAMYLCATSTSYQGAHEQFFGPGTRLTVL.

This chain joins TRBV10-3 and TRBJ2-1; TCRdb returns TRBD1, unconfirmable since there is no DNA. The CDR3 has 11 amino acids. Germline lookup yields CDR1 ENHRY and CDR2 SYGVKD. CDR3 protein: CAISDGTGGFF.

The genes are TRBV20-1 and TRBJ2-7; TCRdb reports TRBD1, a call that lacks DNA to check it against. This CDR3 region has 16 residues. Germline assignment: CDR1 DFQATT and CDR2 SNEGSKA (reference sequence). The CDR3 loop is CSARPPGGRTTYEQYF.

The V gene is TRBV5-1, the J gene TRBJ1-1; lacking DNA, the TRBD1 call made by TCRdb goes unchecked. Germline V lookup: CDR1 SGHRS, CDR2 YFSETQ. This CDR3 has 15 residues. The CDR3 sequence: CASSLVARGNTEAFF. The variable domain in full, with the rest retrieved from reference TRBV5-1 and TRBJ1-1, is KAGVTQTPRYLIKTRGQQVTLSCSPISGHRSVSWYQQTPGQGLQFLFEYFSETQRNKGNFPGRFSGRQFSNSRSEMNVSTLELGDSALYLCASSLVARGNTEAFFGQGTRLTVV.

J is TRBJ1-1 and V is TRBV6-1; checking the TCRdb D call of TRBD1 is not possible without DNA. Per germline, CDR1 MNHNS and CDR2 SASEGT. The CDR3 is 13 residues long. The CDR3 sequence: CDSSRQGDTEAFF.

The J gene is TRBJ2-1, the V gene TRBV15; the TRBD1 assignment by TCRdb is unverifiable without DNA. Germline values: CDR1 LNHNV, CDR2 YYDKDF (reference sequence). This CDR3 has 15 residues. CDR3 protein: CATSRAGTGNHEQFF.

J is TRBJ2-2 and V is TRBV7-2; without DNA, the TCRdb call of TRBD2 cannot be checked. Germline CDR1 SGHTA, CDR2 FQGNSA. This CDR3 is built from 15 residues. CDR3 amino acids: CASSLGGGTTGELFF.

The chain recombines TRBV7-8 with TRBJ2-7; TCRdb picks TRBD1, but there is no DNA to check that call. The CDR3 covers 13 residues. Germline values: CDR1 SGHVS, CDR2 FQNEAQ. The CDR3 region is CASSLDRDNDRYF.

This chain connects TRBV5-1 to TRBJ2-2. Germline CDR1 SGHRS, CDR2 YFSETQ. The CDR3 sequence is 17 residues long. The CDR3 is CASLWLKGRPNTGELFF.

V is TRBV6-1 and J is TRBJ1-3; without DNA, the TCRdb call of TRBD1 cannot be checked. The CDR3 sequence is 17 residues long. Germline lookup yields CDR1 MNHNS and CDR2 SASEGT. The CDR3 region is CASRRDGGFGSGNTIYF.

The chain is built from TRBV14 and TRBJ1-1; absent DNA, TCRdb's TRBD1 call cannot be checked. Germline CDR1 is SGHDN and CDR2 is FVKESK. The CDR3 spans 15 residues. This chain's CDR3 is CASSHQGLRNTEAFF.

The CDR3 sequence is CSASRDRNYGYTF. V usage is TRBV20-1 and J usage is TRBJ1-2; the TCRdb call, TRBD1, lacks DNA for checking. The CDR3 totals 13 residues. Germline CDR1 reads DFQATT; CDR2 reads SNEGSKA (reference sequence).

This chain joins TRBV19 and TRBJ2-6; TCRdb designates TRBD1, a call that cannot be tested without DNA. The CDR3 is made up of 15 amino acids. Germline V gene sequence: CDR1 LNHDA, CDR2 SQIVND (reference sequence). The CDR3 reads CASSILDRGGGVLTF.

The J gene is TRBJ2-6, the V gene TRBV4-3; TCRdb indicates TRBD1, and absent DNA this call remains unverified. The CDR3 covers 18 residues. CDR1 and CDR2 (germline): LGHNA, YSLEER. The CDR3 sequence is CASSQAHRGGAGANVLTF.

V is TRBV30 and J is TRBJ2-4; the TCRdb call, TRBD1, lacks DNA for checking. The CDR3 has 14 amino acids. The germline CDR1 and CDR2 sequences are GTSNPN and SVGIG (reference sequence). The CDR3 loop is CAWGGLRGKNIQYF.

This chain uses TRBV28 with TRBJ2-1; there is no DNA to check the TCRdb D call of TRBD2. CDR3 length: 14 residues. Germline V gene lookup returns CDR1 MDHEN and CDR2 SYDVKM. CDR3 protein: CASSLPSMWGEQFF.

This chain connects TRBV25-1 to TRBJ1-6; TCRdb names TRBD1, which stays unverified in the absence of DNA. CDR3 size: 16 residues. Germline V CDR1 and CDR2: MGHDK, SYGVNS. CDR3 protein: CASSQSRRGSNSPLHF.

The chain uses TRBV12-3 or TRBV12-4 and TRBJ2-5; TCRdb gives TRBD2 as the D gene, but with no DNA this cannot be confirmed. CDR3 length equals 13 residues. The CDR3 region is CASSNLAQETQYF.